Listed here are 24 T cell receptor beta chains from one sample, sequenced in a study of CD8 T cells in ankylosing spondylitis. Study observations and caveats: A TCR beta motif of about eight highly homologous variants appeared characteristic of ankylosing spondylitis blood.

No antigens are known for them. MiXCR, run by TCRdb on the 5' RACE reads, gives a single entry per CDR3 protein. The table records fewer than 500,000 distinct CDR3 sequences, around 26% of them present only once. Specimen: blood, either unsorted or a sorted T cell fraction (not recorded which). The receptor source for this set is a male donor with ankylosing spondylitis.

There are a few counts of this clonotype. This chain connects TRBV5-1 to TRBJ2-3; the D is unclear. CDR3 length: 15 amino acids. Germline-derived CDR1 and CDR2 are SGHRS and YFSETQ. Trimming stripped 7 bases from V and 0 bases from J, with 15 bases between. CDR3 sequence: CASSFVHKSTDTQYF. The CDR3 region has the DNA TGCGCCAGCTCTTTTGTGCACAAGAGCACAGATACGCAGTATTTT. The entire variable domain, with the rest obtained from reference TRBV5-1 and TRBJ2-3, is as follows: KAGVTQTPRYLIKTRGQQVTLSCSPISGHRSVSWYQQTPGQGLQFLFEYFSETQRNKGNFPGRFSGRQFSNSRSEMNVSTLELGDSALYLCASSFVHKSTDTQYFGPGTRLTVL.

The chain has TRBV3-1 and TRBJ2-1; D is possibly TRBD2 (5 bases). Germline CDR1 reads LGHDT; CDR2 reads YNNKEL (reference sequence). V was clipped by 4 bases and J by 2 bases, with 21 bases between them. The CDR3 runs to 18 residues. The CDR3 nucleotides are TGTGCCAGCAGCCCCCTCTCTGACTTTGGACTCACCTACAATGAGCAGTTCTTC. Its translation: CASSPLSDFGLTYNEQFF.

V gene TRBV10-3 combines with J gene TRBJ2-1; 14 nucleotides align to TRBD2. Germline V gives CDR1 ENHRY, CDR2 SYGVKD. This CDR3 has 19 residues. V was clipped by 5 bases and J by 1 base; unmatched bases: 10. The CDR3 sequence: CAISLGTSGSRSSYNEQFF. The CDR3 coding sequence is TGTGCCATCAGTCTCGGGACTAGCGGGAGTAGGAGTTCCTACAATGAGCAGTTCTTC.

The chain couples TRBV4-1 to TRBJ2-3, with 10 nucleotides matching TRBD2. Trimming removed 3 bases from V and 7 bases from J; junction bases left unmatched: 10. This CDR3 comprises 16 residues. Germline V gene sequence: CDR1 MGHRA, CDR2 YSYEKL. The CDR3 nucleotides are TGCGCCAGCAGCCAGCTCCTAGCGGGGGCCGAATATACGCAGTATTTT. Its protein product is CASSQLLAGAEYTQYF.

The CDR3 sequence is CASKRGSGQGYSQPQHF. DNA of the CDR3: TGTGCCAGTAAAAGGGGCTCCGGACAGGGTTATAGTCAGCCCCAGCATTTT. The chain recombines TRBV19 with TRBJ1-5; 8 positions match TRBD1. The length of the CDR3 is 17 residues. Germline loops: CDR1 LNHDA, CDR2 SQIVND (reference sequence). With V trimmed by 7 bases and J by 6 bases, 17 bases remained unmatched.

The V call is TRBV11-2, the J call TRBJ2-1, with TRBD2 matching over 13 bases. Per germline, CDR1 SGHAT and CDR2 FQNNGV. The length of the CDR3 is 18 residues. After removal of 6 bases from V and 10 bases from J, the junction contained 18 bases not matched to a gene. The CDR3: CASSRNAGTSGIYSEQFF. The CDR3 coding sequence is TGTGCCAGCAGTCGAAACGCCGGGACTAGCGGGATTTATAGCGAGCAGTTCTTC.

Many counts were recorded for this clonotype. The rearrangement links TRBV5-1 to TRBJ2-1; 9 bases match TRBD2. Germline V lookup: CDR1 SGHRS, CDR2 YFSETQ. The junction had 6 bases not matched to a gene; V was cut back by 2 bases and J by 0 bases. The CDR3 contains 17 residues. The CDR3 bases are TGCGCCAGCAGCTTAAGGACTAGCGCCTTCTCCTACAATGAGCAGTTCTTC. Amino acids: CASSLRTSAFSYNEQFF. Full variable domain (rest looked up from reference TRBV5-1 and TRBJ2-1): KAGVTQTPRYLIKTRGQQVTLSCSPISGHRSVSWYQQTPGQGLQFLFEYFSETQRNKGNFPGRFSGRQFSNSRSEMNVSTLELGDSALYLCASSLRTSAFSYNEQFFGPGTRLTVL.

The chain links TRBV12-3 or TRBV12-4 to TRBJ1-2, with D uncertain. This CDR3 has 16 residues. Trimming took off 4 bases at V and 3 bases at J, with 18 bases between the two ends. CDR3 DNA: TGTGCCAGCAGTTCCCCATCCCCTGCGCGGGACTATGGCTACACCTTC. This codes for CASSSPSPARDYGYTF.

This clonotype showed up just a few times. The CDR3 loop reads CASSWTLNYGYTF. As DNA, the CDR3 is TGTGCCAGCAGTTGGACACTGAACTATGGCTACACCTTC. J is TRBJ1-2 and V is TRBV7-2, with a possible D match to TRBD1 (5 bases). From germline, CDR1 is SGHTA and CDR2 FQGNSA. CDR3 length equals 13 residues. V lost 6 bases, J lost 2 bases, and 10 bases lay in between. Full variable domain (missing parts from reference TRBV7-2 and TRBJ1-2): GAGVSQSPSNKVTEKGKDVELRCDPISGHTALYWYRQSLGQGLEFLIYFQGNSAPDKSGLPSDRFSAERTGGSVSTLTIQRTQQEDSAVYLCASSWTLNYGYTFGSGTRLTVV.

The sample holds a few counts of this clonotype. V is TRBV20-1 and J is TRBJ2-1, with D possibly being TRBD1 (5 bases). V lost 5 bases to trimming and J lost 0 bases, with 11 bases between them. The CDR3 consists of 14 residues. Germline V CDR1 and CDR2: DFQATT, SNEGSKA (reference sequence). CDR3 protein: CSAVTATSYNEQFF. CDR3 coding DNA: TGCAGTGCTGTGACAGCGACCTCCTACAATGAGCAGTTCTTC.

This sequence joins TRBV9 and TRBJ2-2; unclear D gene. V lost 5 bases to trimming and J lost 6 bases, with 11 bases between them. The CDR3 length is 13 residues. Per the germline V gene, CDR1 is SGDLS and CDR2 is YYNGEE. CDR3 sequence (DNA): TGTGCCAGCAGTAAGATTGTCGCCGGGGAGCTGTTTTTT. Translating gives CASSKIVAGELFF.

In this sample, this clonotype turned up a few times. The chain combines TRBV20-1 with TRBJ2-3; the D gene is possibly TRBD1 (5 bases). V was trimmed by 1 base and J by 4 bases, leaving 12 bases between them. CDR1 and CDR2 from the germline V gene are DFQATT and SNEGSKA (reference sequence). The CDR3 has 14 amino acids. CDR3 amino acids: CSARASRAADTQYF. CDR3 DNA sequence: TGCAGTGCTAGAGCGTCCAGGGCGGCAGATACGCAGTATTTT.

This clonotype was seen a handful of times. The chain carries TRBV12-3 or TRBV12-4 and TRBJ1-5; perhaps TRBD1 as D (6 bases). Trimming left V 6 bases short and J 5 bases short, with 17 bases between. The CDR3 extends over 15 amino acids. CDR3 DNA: TGTGCCAGCAGGGTGGACAGAGGCTACCATCAGCCCCAGCATTTT. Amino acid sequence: CASRVDRGYHQPQHF.

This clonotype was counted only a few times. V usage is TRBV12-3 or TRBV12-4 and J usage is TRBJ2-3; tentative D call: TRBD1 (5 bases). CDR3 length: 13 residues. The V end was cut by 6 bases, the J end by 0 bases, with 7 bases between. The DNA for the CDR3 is TGTGCCAGCAGCGACAGCAGCACAGATACGCAGTATTTT. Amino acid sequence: CASSDSSTDTQYF.

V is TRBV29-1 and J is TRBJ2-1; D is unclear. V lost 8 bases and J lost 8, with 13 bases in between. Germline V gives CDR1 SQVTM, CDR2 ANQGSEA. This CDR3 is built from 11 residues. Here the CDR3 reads CSCTSAHEQFF. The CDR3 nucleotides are TGCAGCTGTACCTCGGCCCATGAGCAGTTCTTC.

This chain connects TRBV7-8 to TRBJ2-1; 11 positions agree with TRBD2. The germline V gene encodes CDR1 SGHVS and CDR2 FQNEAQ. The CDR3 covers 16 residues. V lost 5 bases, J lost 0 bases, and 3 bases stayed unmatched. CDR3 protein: CASSTSGRNSYNEQFF. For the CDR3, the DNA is TGTGCCAGCAGCACTAGCGGGAGAAACTCCTACAATGAGCAGTTCTTC.

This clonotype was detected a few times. The CDR3 sequence: CASSWETSGSRYNEQFF. The CDR3 DNA sequence: TGTGCCAGCAGCTGGGAGACTAGCGGGAGTCGCTACAATGAGCAGTTCTTC. This chain joins TRBV13 and TRBJ2-1, with 12 bases that match TRBD2. The CDR3 runs 17 residues. Germline loops: CDR1 PRHDT, CDR2 FYEKMQ (reference sequence). V gave up 4 bases and J gave up 3 bases; unmatched junction bases: 7.

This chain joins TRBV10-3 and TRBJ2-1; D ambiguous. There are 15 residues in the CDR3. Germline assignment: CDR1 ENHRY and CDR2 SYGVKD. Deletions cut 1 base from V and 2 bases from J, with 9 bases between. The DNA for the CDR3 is TGTGCCATCAGTGAGTTCCTTGTGACCTACAATGAGCAGTTCTTC. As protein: CAISEFLVTYNEQFF.

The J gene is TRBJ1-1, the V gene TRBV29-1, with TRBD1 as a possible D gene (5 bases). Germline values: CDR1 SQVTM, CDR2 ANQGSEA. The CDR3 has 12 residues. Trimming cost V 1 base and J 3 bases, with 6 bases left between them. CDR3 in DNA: TGCAGCGTTGAAGGACAGCACACTGAAGCTTTCTTT. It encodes CSVEGQHTEAFF.

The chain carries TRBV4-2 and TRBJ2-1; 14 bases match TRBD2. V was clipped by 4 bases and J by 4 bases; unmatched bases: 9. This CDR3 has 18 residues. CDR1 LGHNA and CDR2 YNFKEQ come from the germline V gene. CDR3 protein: CASSPRGTSGSPYNEQFF. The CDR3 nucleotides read TGTGCCAGCAGCCCTAGAGGGACTAGCGGGAGCCCATACAATGAGCAGTTCTTC.

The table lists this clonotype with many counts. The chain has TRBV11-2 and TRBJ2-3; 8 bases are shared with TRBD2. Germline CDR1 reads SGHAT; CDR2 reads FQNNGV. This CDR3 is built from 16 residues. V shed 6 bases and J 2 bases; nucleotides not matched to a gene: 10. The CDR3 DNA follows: TGTGCCAGCAGATTCAGAAGCGGGAGCATCACAGATACGCAGTATTTT. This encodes CASRFRSGSITDTQYF.

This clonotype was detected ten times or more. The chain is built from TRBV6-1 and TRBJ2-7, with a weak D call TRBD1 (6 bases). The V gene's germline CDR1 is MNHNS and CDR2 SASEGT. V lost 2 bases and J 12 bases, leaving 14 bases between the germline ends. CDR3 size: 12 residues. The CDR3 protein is CASSELDQGRYF. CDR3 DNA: TGTGCCAGCAGTGAACTCGATCAGGGGAGGTACTTC.

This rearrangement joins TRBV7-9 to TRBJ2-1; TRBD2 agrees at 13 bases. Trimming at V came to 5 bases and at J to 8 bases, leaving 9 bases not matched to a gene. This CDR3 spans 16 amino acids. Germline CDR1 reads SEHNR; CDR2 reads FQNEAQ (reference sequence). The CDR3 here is CASSPTGTSGNDEQFF. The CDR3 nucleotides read TGTGCCAGCAGCCCTACGGGGACTAGCGGGAACGATGAGCAGTTCTTC.

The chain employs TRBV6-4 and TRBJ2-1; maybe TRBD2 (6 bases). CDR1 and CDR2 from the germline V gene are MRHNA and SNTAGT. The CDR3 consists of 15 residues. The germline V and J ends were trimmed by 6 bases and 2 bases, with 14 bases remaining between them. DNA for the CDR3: TGTGCCAGCAGCGCCACAGGAGGGGCCTACAATGAGCAGTTCTTC. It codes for CASSATGGAYNEQFF.